This T cell receptor beta chain appears in the sequencing data of a study of identifying expanded T cells in peripheral blood. The method was immunoSEQ multiplex PCR; TCRdb's version includes in-frame clones alone and lacks a portion of them. The table shows about 100,000 clones, with around nine tenths occurring only once. The CDR3 is made up of 13 amino acids. With V trimmed by 2 bases and J by 3 bases, 2 bases remained unmatched. CDR1 and CDR2 (germline): GTSNPN, SVGIG (reference sequence). V is TRBV30 and J is TRBJ1-1, with 8 bases lining up with TRBD1. The sequence was collected from a person aged 18 to 70 in good health. Sequencing input: blood. As DNA, the CDR3 is TGTGCCTGGAGTCTACAGGGGGACACTGAAGCTTTCTTT. As protein: CAWSLQGDTEAFF.